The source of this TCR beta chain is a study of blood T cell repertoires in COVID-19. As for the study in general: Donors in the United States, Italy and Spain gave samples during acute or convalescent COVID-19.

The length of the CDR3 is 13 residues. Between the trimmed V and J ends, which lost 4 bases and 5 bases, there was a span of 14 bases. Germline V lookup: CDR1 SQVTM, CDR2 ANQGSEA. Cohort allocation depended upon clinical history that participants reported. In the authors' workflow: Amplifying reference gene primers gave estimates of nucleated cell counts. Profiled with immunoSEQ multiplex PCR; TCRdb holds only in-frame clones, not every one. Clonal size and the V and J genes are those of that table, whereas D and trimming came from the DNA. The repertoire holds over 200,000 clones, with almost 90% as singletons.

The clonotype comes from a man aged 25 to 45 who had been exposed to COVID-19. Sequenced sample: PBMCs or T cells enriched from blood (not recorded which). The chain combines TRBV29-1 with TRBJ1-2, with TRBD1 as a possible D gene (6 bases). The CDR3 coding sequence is TGCAGCGTTGGGGACATTCAAGAGTATGGCTACACCTTC. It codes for CSVGDIQEYGYTF.